Listed below are T cell receptor beta chains from one sample, sequenced in a study of cytomegalovirus exposure and HLA in healthy donors. Sequencing was performed with immunoSEQ multiplex PCR; in TCRdb, only in-frame clones are kept and a portion is missing. The sample lists 200,000 or so clones; around 84% were seen once. What was sequenced was PBMCs. The receptors here all came from a woman in her twenties or thirties in good health and CMV-seropositive. The CDR3 runs from the conserved cysteine through the conserved F or W. A D gene is named only where the DNA matches it firmly. Size tells how often a clone was seen (once, few, many) or the class of an expanded clone, and some rows leave it out.

j_call clone_size d_call v_call cdr3_nt cdr3_aa
TRBJ2-3 - - TRBV10-3 TGTGCCATCAGTGACTCGGGCACAGATACGCAGTATTTT CAISDSGTDTQYF
TRBJ2-3 - TRBD2 TRBV7-2 TGTGCCAGCAGCTTAGATGTCAGCGGGGCTAGCACAGATACGCAGTATTTT CASSLDVSGASTDTQYF
TRBJ2-1 - TRBD1 TRBV5-6 TGTGCCAGCAGCGAAAACAGGGGGCAGGGGCAGTTCTTC CASSENRGQGQFF
TRBJ1-2 - TRBD1 TRBV28 TGTGCCAGCAGTTCTTGGACAGGTCCTAACTATGGCTACACCTTC CASSSWTGPNYGYTF
TRBJ1-5 - - TRBV9 TGTGCCAGCAGCGCCGGACAGCTCAATCAGCCCCAGCATTTT CASSAGQLNQPQHF
TRBJ1-1 - TRBD1 TRBV5-1 TGCGCCAGCAGCTTGGAGGGGGCGCCTGAAGCTTTCTTT CASSLEGAPEAFF
TRBJ2-7 - TRBD1 TRBV6-1 TGTGCCAGCAGTCAAGGACAGGGAGGCTACGAGCAGTACTTC CASSQGQGGYEQYF
TRBJ1-4 - - TRBV5-1 TGCGCCAGCAGCTCCCAGGGCGCAACTAATGAAAAACTGTTTTTT CASSSQGATNEKLFF
TRBJ2-2 - TRBD2 TRBV30 TGTGCCTGGAGCCGGACTAGCGGGAGGAACACCGGGGAGCTGTTTTTT CAWSRTSGRNTGELFF
TRBJ2-7 - TRBD1 TRBV5-1 TGCGCCAGCAGCTTATTGACAGGGCTCTACGAGCAGTACTTC CASSLLTGLYEQYF
TRBJ1-2 few - TRBV5-1 TGCGCCAGCAGCTTCCAGGGGAACTATGGCTACACCTTC CASSFQGNYGYTF
TRBJ2-7 - TRBD1 TRBV5-1 TGCGCCAGCAGCTTCGAGGGACAGGGAGCAGGCGAGCAGTACTTC CASSFEGQGAGEQYF
TRBJ1-1 - - TRBV28 TGTGCCAGCAGTCGCGATCTTACAGCTTTCTTT CASSRDLTAFF
TRBJ2-1 - - TRBV29-1 TGCAGCGTTGAAGATAATAGGGGCCATGAGCAGTTCTTC CSVEDNRGHEQFF
TRBJ1-5 - - TRBV19 TGTGCCAGTGGAACAGGTCTCAATCAGCCCCAGCATTTT CASGTGLNQPQHF
TRBJ1-2 - - TRBV27 TGTGCCAGCAGTCCAGGACAGCCCTATGGCTACACCTTC CASSPGQPYGYTF
TRBJ1-2 once - TRBV27 TGTGCCAGCAGCCACGACAGCACCTATGGCTACACCTTC CASSHDSTYGYTF
TRBJ1-2 - TRBD1 TRBV18 TGTGCCAGCTCACCACTCAGACCGGACAGGGGGTTCAATGGCTACACCTTC CASSPLRPDRGFNGYTF
TRBJ1-1 - TRBD1 TRBV28 TGTGCCAGCATTCGGGACAGATTTAACACTGAAGCTTTCTTT CASIRDRFNTEAFF
TRBJ1-2 - TRBD1 TRBV6-1 TGTGCCAGCAGTGTCTCCGGGACAGGGGGGCTTGGCTACACCTTC CASSVSGTGGLGYTF
TRBJ1-1 - - TRBV2 TGTGCCAGCAGGGACGGGGGCACTGAAGCTTTCTTT CASRDGGTEAFF
TRBJ2-1 once - TRBV7-6 TGTGCCAGCAGCTTACTTAGCTCAAACCGGGGTGAGCAGTTCTTC CASSLLSSNRGEQFF
TRBJ1-3 - - TRBV5-4 TGTGCCAGCAGCTTAGGGGCTTCTGGAAACACCATATATTTT CASSLGASGNTIYF
TRBJ1-2 - - TRBV19 TGTGCCAGTAGTATTGATACAGAGTATGGCTACACCTTC CASSIDTEYGYTF
TRBJ1-2 - - TRBV2 TGTGCCAGCATCGGGTGGAACCCCTATGGCTACACCTTC CASIGWNPYGYTF
TRBJ2-7 - TRBD1 TRBV5-4 TGTGCCAGCAGCTTAACGGGACAGGGAATCTACGAGCAGTACTTC CASSLTGQGIYEQYF
TRBJ1-4 - TRBD1 TRBV2 TGTGCCAGCAGTTTCAGGGGGACTTATGCCGAAAAACTGTTTTTT CASSFRGTYAEKLFF
TRBJ1-5 - - TRBV27 TGTGCCAGCAGTTGGTGGATCCCCAGGAATCAGCCCCAGCATTTT CASSWWIPRNQPQHF
TRBJ2-7 - TRBD1 TRBV4-2 TGTGCCAGCAGCGACAGGGTCGTGAACGAGCAGTACTTC CASSDRVVNEQYF
TRBJ1-2 - - TRBV10-3 TGTGCCACCGACCCCGGCCGCGGAGGCTACACCTTC CATDPGRGGYTF
TRBJ2-2 - TRBD2 TRBV6-1 TGTGCCAGCAGTTTTTACGGGAGGGACACCGGGGAGCTGTTTTTT CASSFYGRDTGELFF
TRBJ1-1 - TRBD1 TRBV2 TGTGCCAGCAGTGCATTGGGACAGGGGAACACTGAAGCTTTCTTT CASSALGQGNTEAFF
TRBJ1-2 - - TRBV28 TGTGCCAGCAGTTCGGGATATGGCTACACCTTC CASSSGYGYTF
TRBJ2-1 - TRBD1 TRBV4-1 TGCGCCAGCAGCCAAGGCCGGGACAGGGCTTACAATGAGCAGTTCTTC CASSQGRDRAYNEQFF
TRBJ2-1 few - TRBV15 TGTGCCACCAGCAGAGACCTACAGGGAAATGAGCAGTTCTTC CATSRDLQGNEQFF
TRBJ2-4 - TRBD2 TRBV28 TGTGCCAGCAGTTTGCGGGGGGTAGCCAAAAACATTCAGTACTTC CASSLRGVAKNIQYF
TRBJ2-7 - - TRBV11-3 TGTGCCAGCAGCTTGAACAGGGACCACGAGCAGTACTTC CASSLNRDHEQYF
TRBJ2-2 - - TRBV10-3 TGTGCCATCAATTCACGAAACAGTGGGGAGCTGTTTTTT CAINSRNSGELFF
TRBJ1-5 - - TRBV6-1 TGTGCCAGCAGGGCCTGGGACATTCGCAATCAGCCCCAGCATTTT CASRAWDIRNQPQHF
TRBJ1-3 once - TRBV4-1 TGCGCCAGCAGCCAAGGACAGTGGACGGACGACTCTGGAAACACCATATATTTT CASSQGQWTDDSGNTIYF
TRBJ1-5 - - TRBV27 TGTGCCAGCAGTTCGGGTTTCGGCCGGTTTAATCAGCCCCAGCATTTT CASSSGFGRFNQPQHF
TRBJ1-5 - - TRBV28 TGTGCCAGCCTAGGGGAGGGCAATCAGCCCCAGCATTTT CASLGEGNQPQHF